This note documents a single T cell receptor (beta chain) sequence. Which antigen it targets is not known. No much larger clonotype is one base removed from it; base qualities were not supplied. This specimen belongs to a study of OX40 agonist ivuxolimab in advanced cancers. The study in broad terms: The costimulatory receptor OX40 (CD134) was targeted by ivuxolimab, a fully human IgG2 agonistic monoclonal antibody. The point of sequencing TCRbeta in the periphery was to test whether ivuxolimab changed TCR sequence diversity and drove clonal T-cell expansion. Intravenous ivuxolimab was administered to patients every 2 weeks at six dose levels: 0.01, 0.1, 0.3, 1.5, 3 and 10 mg/kg. Partial responses occurred in three dose-escalation patients, of whom one had hepatocellular carcinoma and two had cutaneous melanoma. The paper covers the monotherapy dose-escalation part of the phase I ivuxolimab trial, which included N of about 50 patients. Of the roughly 52 dose-escalation patients, hepatocellular carcinoma was present in approximately 20, melanoma in roughly 15, renal cell carcinoma in 9 and head and neck cancer in 9. Prior anti-PD-1, anti-PD-L1 or anti-CTLA-4 therapy was permitted, and about two fifths of dose-escalation patients had received checkpoint inhibitors. The dose-escalation cohort was around 84% male with a mean age of roughly 60 years, ranging from roughly 20 to 80.

Patients with a history of autoimmune disease or receiving systemic immunosuppression were excluded from the trial. Peripheral blood for TCR sequencing was drawn from every dose cohort at baseline, at cycle 4 day 1 and at cycle 7 day 1. The samples were taken from a phase I, first-in-human, multicenter, open-label dose-escalation trial of ivuxolimab. Adults with locally advanced or metastatic melanoma, renal cell carcinoma, hepatocellular carcinoma or head and neck squamous cell carcinoma were enrolled in the trial. CD4+ and CD8+ T cells were sorted separately from peripheral blood before TCR sequencing. To sequence the TCRbeta CDR3 region, genomic DNA was isolated from the sorted cells. The immunoSEQ Assay was used to sequence the TCRbeta CDR3 regions. TCRdb provides this immuneACCESS table in a form limited to in-frame rearrangements. Some clones are lacking; in checked studies, under half of them reflect an unresolved V gene, and why the rest are absent is not known. The sample profile shows about 63,000 clones; approximately 88% of them were found once. The top ten clonotypes cover approximately 0.8% of the sample.

V sheds 0 bases and J sheds 6 bases, leaving 8 bases between their ends. Per the germline V gene (reference sequence), GTSNPN is the CDR1 and SVGIG is the CDR2. The CDR3 covers 12 residues, taking in both the cysteine and the phenylalanine. The CDR3 DNA has 36 bases and is translated from base 1. General study outcomes and caveats: On average, CD8+ T cells showed more expanded clones than CD4+ T cells after ivuxolimab. Partial responders in the 0.1-3.0 mg/kg groups had among the lowest normalized peripheral clonal expansion, especially among CD8+ T cells. Low levels of normalized T-cell clonal expansion were also seen in some patients who did not respond. At doses from 0.1 to 3.0 mg/kg, clonal expansion was seen in both CD4+ and CD8+ blood T cells between baseline and week 6. Which antigens the clonally expanded peripheral T cells were specific for was not determined.

Material: CD4+ or CD8+ T cells sorted from blood, obtained in a trial of the OX40 agonist ivuxolimab. The chain is encoded by TRBV30 joined to TRBJ1-2; the D gene cannot be named for sure. The clonotype comes from an adult with an advanced solid tumor such as melanoma, head and neck, liver or kidney cancer. The CDR3 sequence is CAWSVGGDGYTF. The sequenced DNA: TGTGCCTGGAGTGTAGGTGGGGATGGCTACACCTTC. The full variable domain, completed from the reference TRBV30 and TRBJ1-2 proteins outside the CDR3, reads SQTIHQWPATLVQPVGSPLSLECTVEGTSNPNLYWYRQAAGRGLQLLFYSVGIGQISSEVPQNLSASRPQDRQFILSSKKLLLSDSGFYLCAWSVGGDGYTFGSGTRLTVV.